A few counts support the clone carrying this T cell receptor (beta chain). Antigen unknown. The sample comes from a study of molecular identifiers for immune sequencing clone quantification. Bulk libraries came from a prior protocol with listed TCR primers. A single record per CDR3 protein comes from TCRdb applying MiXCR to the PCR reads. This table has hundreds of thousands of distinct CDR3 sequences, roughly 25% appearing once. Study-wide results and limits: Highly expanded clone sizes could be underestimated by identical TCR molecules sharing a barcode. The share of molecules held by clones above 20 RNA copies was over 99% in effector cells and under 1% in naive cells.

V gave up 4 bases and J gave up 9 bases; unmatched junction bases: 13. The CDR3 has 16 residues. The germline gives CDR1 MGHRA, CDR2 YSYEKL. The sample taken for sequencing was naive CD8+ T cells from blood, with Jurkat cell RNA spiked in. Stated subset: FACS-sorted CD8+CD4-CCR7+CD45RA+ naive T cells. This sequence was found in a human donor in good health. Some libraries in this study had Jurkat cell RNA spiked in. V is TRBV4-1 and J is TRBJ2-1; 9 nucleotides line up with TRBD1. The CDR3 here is CASSPQQTGGSSEQFF. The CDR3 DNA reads TGCGCCAGCAGCCCGCAACAGACAGGGGGTTCGTCTGAGCAGTTCTTC.